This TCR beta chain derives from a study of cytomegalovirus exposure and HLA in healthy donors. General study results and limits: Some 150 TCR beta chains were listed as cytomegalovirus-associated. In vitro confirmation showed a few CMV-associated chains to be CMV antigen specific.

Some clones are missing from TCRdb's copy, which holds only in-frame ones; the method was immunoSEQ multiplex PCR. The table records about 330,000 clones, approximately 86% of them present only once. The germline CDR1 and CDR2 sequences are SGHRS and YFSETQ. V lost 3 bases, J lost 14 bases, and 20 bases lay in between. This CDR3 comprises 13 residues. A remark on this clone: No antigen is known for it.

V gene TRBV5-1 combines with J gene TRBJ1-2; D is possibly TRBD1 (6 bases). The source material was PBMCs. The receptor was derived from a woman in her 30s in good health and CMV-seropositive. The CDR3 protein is CASSWTRQVLDTF. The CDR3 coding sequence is TGCGCCAGCAGCTGGACACGACAGGTTTTGGATACCTTC. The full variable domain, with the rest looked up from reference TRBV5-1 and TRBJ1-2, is KAGVTQTPRYLIKTRGQQVTLSCSPISGHRSVSWYQQTPGQGLQFLFEYFSETQRNKGNFPGRFSGRQFSNSRSEMNVSTLELGDSALYLCASSWTRQVLDTFGSGTRLTVV.